One sample yielded the 2 T cell receptor beta chains listed below, sequenced in a study of beta chain features in type 1 diabetes. What these receptors recognize is not known. The isolated RNA, all of it, was reverse transcribed, so expressed TCRB transcripts were what got sequenced. Sequencing used immunoSEQ multiplex PCR; TCRdb keeps in-frame clones, though not all of them. The table has approximately 260,000 clones, 20% seen once. Overall study results and limits: Moderate but significant shortening of TCRB CDR3s was recorded in all four CD4+ subsets from Type 1 diabetes patients.

Sample: naive CD4+ T cells from blood. These receptors originate from a middle-aged woman with type 1 diabetes.

This clone was observed a few times. The rearrangement joins TRBV30 to TRBJ2-7; 9 nucleotides align to TRBD2. The CDR3 has 13 residues. Germline loops: CDR1 GTSNPN, CDR2 SVGIG (reference sequence). V was clipped by 2 bases and J by 3 bases; unmatched bases: 2. CDR3 residues: CAWSRTSVYEQYF. CDR3 coding DNA: TGTGCCTGGAGTAGGACTAGCGTCTACGAGCAGTACTTC.

This clone has a handful of counts. The gene calls are TRBV7-9 and TRBJ1-1, with D unclear. Germline lookup yields CDR1 SEHNR and CDR2 FQNEAQ (reference sequence). The length of the CDR3 is 14 residues. Trimming took 6 bases from V and 5 from J, leaving 16 bases between them. The CDR3 region has the DNA TGTGCCAGCAGGTGGGCCGACCTGGCAACTGAAGCTTTCTTT. It specifies CASRWADLATEAFF.